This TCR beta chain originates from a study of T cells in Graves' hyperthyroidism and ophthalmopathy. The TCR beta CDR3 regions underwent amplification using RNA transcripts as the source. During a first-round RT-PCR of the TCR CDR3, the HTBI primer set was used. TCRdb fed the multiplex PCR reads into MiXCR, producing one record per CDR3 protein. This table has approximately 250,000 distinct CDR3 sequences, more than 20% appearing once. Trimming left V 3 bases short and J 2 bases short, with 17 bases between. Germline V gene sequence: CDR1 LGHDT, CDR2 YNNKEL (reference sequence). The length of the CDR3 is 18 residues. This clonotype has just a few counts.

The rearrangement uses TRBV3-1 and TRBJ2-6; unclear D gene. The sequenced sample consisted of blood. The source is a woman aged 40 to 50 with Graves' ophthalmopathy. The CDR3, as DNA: TGTGCCAGCAGCCACTTGACGACGGCCCCCACTGGGGCCAACGTCCTGACTTTC. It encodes CASSHLTTAPTGANVLTF.